This TCR beta chain was identified during a study of PD-L1 blockade in urothelial cancer. Study as a whole: Bladder-origin urothelial cancer in males covered about 90% of the roughly 30 patients.

This CDR3 comprises 18 residues. Trimming removed 5 bases from V and 0 bases from J, with 22 bases in between. Germline lookup yields CDR1 LNHDA and CDR2 SQIVND (reference sequence). Assay: immunoSEQ multiplex PCR; the TCRdb copy retains only in-frame clones and omits some. The table shows some 35,000 clones, with roughly 90% occurring only once. The chain joins TRBV19 to TRBJ1-1; D is possibly TRBD1 (6 bases). The clonotype originates from a man between 65 and 85 years old with urothelial cancer. This sample comprised PBMCs, obtained around atezolizumab (anti-PD-L1) treatment. CDR3 protein: CASSPLDSRPTMNTEAFF. The CDR3 region has the DNA TGTGCCAGTAGTCCCCTGGACAGTCGTCCCACCATGAACACTGAAGCTTTCTTT.